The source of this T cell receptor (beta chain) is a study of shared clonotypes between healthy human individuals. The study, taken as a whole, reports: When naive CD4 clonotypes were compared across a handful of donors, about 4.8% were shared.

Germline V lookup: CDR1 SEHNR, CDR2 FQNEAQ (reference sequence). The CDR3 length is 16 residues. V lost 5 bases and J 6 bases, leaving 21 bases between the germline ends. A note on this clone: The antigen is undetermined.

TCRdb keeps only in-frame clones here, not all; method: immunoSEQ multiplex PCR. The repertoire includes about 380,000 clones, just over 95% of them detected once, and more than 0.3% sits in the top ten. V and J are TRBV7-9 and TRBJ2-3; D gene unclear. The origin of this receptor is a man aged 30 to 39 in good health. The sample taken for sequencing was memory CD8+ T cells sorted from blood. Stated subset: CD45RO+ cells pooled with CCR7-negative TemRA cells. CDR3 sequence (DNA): TGTGCCAGCAGCCCACCCCGTGGTAAGCCCGGGGATACGCAGTATTTT. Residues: CASSPPRGKPGDTQYF.